The T cell receptor (beta chain) described here comes from a study of T cells after posttransplantation cyclophosphamide. Study observations and caveats: Donor CD8+ memory clones often dominated recipient blood repertoires at later times.

V lost 9 bases, J lost 0 bases, and 5 bases stayed unmatched. The CDR3 is 14 amino acids. Germline lookup yields CDR1 LNHDA and CDR2 SQIVND (reference sequence). Repertoires were generated with immunoSEQ multiplex PCR, while TCRdb's copy carries only in-frame clones and drops some. The profile shows around 2,000 clones, less than 80% of them singletons. Treatment was busulfan-fludarabine conditioning, a marrow graft, and cyclophosphamide on days +3 and +4. Comment on this clone: Its antigen is unknown.

Sequences were derived from PBMCs, sampled approximately five weeks after a stem cell transplant with posttransplant cyclophosphamide. The V call is TRBV19, the J call TRBJ1-3; 7 bases agree with TRBD1. The receptor was isolated from a male patient between 45 and 60 years old who received an allogeneic stem cell transplant from a related donor and was CMV-positive. The T cells may partly be graft donor cells. The chain's CDR3 is CASGHRGSGNTIYF. In DNA form, the CDR3 reads TGTGCCAGCGGACACAGGGGCTCTGGAAACACCATATATTTT.